The 8 T cell receptor beta chains below all came from one sample that was sequenced in a study of blood T cell repertoires in COVID-19. Method: immunoSEQ multiplex PCR; TCRdb's copy keeps in-frame clones and lacks some. The data contain fewer than 250,000 clones, 65% to 85% of them singletons. The sample taken for sequencing was PBMCs or T cells enriched from blood (not recorded which). Receptors were obtained from a middle-aged woman with acute COVID-19.

This chain uses TRBV4-3 with TRBJ2-2; 9 nucleotides agree with TRBD1. Germline V CDR1 and CDR2: LGHNA, YSLEER. The CDR3 spans 16 residues. The V gene end was trimmed by 6 bases and the J gene end by 4 bases; junction bases not matched to a gene: 9. CDR3: CASRSTGGVGTGELFF. CDR3 in DNA: TGCGCCAGCAGATCTACAGGGGGCGTCGGCACCGGGGAGCTGTTTTTT.

The chain carries TRBV5-1 and TRBJ1-4; 9 nucleotides agree with TRBD1. V lost 3 bases and J lost 8; bases outside the gene matches: 8. The germline gives CDR1 SGHRS, CDR2 YFSETQ. The CDR3 sequence is 15 residues long. Here the CDR3 reads CASSWRDRATEKLFF. In nucleotides, the CDR3 is TGCGCCAGCAGCTGGAGGGACAGGGCAACCGAAAAACTGTTTTTT.

J is TRBJ2-1 and V is TRBV6-5; D may be TRBD1 (7 bases). CDR1 MNHEY and CDR2 SVGAGI come from the germline V gene. Between the trimmed V and J ends, which lost 5 bases and 3 bases, there was a span of 14 bases. This CDR3 has 15 residues. For the CDR3, the DNA is TGTGCCAGCAGTAGGGACCAGGGGGGCTACAATGAGCAGTTCTTC. It codes for CASSRDQGGYNEQFF.

The chain is built from TRBV10-3 and TRBJ1-3; D is unclear. Germline CDR1 ENHRY, CDR2 SYGVKD. The CDR3 spans 15 residues. Between the trimmed V and J ends, which lost 0 bases and 1 base, there was a span of 7 bases. Here the CDR3 reads CAISESGVSGNTIYF. CDR3 nucleotide sequence: TGTGCCATCAGTGAGTCGGGAGTATCTGGAAACACCATATATTTT.

J is TRBJ2-5 and V is TRBV5-1; TRBD1 matches 9 bases. The CDR3 is 15 residues long. Germline V gene data show CDR1 as SGHRS and CDR2 as YFSETQ. The trim removed 3 bases at V and 2 bases at J, leaving 5 bases unmatched. The chain's CDR3 is CASSWGQGGQETQYF. The CDR3 bases are TGCGCCAGCAGCTGGGGACAGGGAGGTCAAGAGACCCAGTACTTC.

The chain employs TRBV18 and TRBJ1-3; 10 bases are a match to TRBD1. The V segment lost 3 bases and the J segment 4 bases; nucleotides outside the gene matches: 6. The CDR3 loop spans 16 amino acids. The V gene's germline CDR1 is KGHSH and CDR2 LQKENI. The CDR3 sequence: CASSPFDRGPGNTIYF. Here the CDR3 DNA reads TGTGCCAGCTCACCTTTCGACAGGGGGCCGGGAAACACCATATATTTT.

The table lists this clone with a count of one. The rearrangement uses TRBV12-5 and TRBJ2-1, with TRBD2 matching 11 bases. CDR1 is LGHNT and CDR2 is FRNRAP in the germline V gene. This CDR3 has 14 residues. The junction had 2 bases not matched to a gene; V was cut back by 6 bases and J by 4 bases. DNA of the CDR3: TGTGCTAGTGGGCCTAGCGGGAGGTACAATGAGCAGTTCTTC. This translates into CASGPSGRYNEQFF.

This chain uses TRBV5-1 with TRBJ2-3; tentatively, D is TRBD2 (5 bases). Trimming cost V 4 bases and J 0 bases, with 9 bases left between them. The CDR3 has 14 amino acids. The germline V gene has CDR1 SGHRS and CDR2 YFSETQ. CDR3 sequence reads: CASSGGSSTDTQYF. CDR3 sequence (DNA): TGCGCCAGCAGCGGCGGGTCTAGCACAGATACGCAGTATTTT.